This T cell receptor beta chain was sequenced for a study of cytomegalovirus exposure and HLA in healthy donors. The CDR3 spans 19 residues. Germline V CDR1 and CDR2: KGHSH, LQKENI. Losses at the gene ends were 3 bases for V and 2 bases for J; bases not matched to a gene: 11. PCR amplification relied on 60 Vbeta primers (plus 13 Jbeta primers). Here immunoSEQ multiplex PCR was the method, and the copy in TCRdb shows in-frame clones only, minus some. The profile shows some 200,000 clones, 70% to 85% of them singletons. This clonotype was obtained from a woman aged 40 to 49 in good health and CMV-seronegative. The sample comprised PBMCs. V usage is TRBV18 and J usage is TRBJ1-4; TRBD1 agrees at 11 bases. The CDR3 spells CASSPNVLGQGVTNEKLFF. The CDR3 DNA sequence: TGTGCCAGCTCACCGAACGTCCTGGGACAGGGGGTGACTAATGAAAAACTGTTTTTT.